Reported below is one TCR beta chain. Its antigen remains unknown. TCRdb reprocessed the 5' RACE reads, with one entry per CDR3 protein and no DNA. The repertoire table contains 150,000 to 200,000 distinct CDR3 sequences. The length of the CDR3 is 17 residues. The germline CDR1 and CDR2 sequences are SNHLY and FYNNEI. This sample is part of a study of monozygotic twins with inflammatory bowel disease. Overall study findings and caveats: IBD patients had lower TCRbeta diversity (inverse Simpson) than healthy co-twins.

The genes are TRBV2 and TRBJ1-5; TCRdb reports TRBD1, a call that lacks DNA to check it against. The source is a human donor with ulcerative colitis or Crohn's disease, or a healthy co-twin of an affected twin (not recorded which). Source material: blood. CDR3 protein: CASSGPYPGQGGKPQHF. The full variable domain, completed using reference TRBV2 and TRBJ1-5, is EPEVTQTPSHQVTQMGQEVILRCVPISNHLYFYWYRQILGQKVEFLVSFYNNEISEKSEIFDDQFSVERPDGSNFTLKIRSTKLEDSAMYFCASSGPYPGQGGKPQHFGDGTRLSIL.